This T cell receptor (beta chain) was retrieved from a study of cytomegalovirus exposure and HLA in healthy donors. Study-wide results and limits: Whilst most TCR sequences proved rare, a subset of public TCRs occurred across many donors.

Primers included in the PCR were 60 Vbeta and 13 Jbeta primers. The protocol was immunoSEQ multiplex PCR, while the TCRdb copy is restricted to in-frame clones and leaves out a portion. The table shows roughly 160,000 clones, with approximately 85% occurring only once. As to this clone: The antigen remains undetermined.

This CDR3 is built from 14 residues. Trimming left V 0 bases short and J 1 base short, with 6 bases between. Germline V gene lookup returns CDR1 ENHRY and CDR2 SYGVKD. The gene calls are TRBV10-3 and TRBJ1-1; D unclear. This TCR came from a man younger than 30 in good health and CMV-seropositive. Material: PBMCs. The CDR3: CAISESAGNTEAFF. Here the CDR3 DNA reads TGTGCCATCAGTGAGTCGGCGGGGAACACTGAAGCTTTCTTT.